In this sample, the clone carrying this T cell receptor (beta chain) turned up many times. Its cognate antigen is unknown. The read falls 3 residues short of the CDR3 end, and the missing part is taken from the germline J gene. This entry belongs to a study of T cell clonality in common variable immunodeficiency. Study-level points and caveats: Fewer deletions and N-nucleotide insertions were reportedly seen in common variable immunodeficiency TCR beta sequences.

V lost 6 bases to trimming and J lost 0 bases; unmatched junction nucleotides: 8. The CDR3 is 17 amino acids. Germline V gene data show CDR1 as MRHNA and CDR2 as SNTAGT. Using immunoSEQ multiplex PCR, the repertoire was profiled, and TCRdb retains in-frame clones only, with some absent. The data show 7,000 to 9,500 clones, none appearing only once, with about 4.1% held by the ten largest. Material for sequencing was peripheral blood mononuclear cells. The sequence was collected from a human donor with common variable immunodeficiency. V usage is TRBV6-4 and J usage is TRBJ1-1, with 12 bases matching TRBD1. This CDR3 is CASSDRDRGPMNTEAFF. CDR3 DNA, as far as it was read: TGTGCCAGCAGCGACCGGGACAGGGGGCCGATGAACACTGAA.